This T cell receptor (beta chain) originates from a study of shared clonotypes between healthy human individuals. The assay was run at deep level. Using immunoSEQ multiplex PCR, the repertoire was profiled, and TCRdb retains in-frame clones only, with some absent. This sample carries approximately 500,000 clones, about 80% of them seen once, and the ten largest clones take around 12%. The sequenced sample consisted of PBMCs. The origin of this receptor is a woman aged 40 to 50 in good health. Some clones in this sample may be carry-over from other donors' samples.

CDR3 DNA: TGTGCCAGCAGCTTAACGACAGACGGAAACACCATATATTTT. Translated, it gives CASSLTTDGNTIYF. The chain links TRBV7-2 to TRBJ1-3; tentative D call: TRBD1 (5 bases). V shed 2 bases and J shed 4 bases, with 9 bases lying between them. This CDR3 spans 14 amino acids. Germline assignment: CDR1 SGHTA and CDR2 FQGNSA.